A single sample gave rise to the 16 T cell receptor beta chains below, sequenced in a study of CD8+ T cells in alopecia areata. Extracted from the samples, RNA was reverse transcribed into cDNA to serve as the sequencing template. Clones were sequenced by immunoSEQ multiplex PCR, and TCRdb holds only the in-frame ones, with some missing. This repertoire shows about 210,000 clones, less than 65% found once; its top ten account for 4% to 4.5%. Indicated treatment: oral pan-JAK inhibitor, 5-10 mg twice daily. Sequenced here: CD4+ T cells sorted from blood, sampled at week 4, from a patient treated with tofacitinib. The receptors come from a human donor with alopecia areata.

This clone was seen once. CDR3 sequence reads: CASSSGGVGGYNEQFF. CDR3 sequence (DNA): TGTGCCAGCAGCTCGGGGGGAGTGGGAGGATACAATGAGCAGTTCTTC. V gene TRBV7-9 combines with J gene TRBJ2-1, with TRBD2 matching over 7 bases. This CDR3 has 16 residues. V shed 4 bases and J 4 bases; nucleotides not matched to a gene: 10. CDR1 and CDR2 (germline): SEHNR, FQNEAQ (reference sequence).

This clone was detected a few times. The CDR3 DNA is TGTGCCATCAGTGAGTCACCTTGGAGGGGCCCTTCCTCTGGAAACACCATATATTTT. It yields the protein CAISESPWRGPSSGNTIYF. This chain joins TRBV10-3 and TRBJ1-3; TRBD1 is a possible D gene (5 bases). Germline assignment: CDR1 ENHRY and CDR2 SYGVKD. This CDR3 contains 19 residues. V lost 0 bases to trimming and J lost 0 bases, with 18 bases between them.

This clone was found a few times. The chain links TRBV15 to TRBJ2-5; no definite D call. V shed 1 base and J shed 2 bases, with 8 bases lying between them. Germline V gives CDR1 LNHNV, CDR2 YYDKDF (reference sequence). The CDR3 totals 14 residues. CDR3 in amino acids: CATSRVRSQETQYF. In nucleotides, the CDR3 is TGTGCCACCAGCAGAGTAAGGTCTCAAGAGACCCAGTACTTC.

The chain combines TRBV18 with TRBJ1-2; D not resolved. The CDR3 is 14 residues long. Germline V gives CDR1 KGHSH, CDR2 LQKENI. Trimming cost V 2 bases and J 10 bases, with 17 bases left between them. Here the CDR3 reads CASSPWGRDEDYTF. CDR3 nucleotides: TGTGCCAGCTCACCATGGGGAAGGGATGAGGACTACACCTTC.

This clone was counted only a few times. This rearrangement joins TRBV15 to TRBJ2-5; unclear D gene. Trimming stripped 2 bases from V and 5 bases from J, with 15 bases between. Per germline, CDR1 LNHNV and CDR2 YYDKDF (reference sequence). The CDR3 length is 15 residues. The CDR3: CATSRQVDPTETQYF. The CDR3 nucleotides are TGTGCCACCAGCAGACAGGTGGACCCTACGGAGACCCAGTACTTC.

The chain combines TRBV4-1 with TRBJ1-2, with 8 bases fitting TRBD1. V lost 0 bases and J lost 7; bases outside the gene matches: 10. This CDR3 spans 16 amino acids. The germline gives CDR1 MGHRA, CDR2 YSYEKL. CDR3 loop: CASSQDAWDRLGGYTF. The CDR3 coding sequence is TGCGCCAGCAGCCAAGATGCCTGGGACAGGTTAGGTGGCTACACCTTC.

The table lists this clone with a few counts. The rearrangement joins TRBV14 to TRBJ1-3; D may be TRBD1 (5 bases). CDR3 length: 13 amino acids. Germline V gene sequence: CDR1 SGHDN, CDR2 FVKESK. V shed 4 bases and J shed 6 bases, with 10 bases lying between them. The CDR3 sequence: CASSPGLENTIYF. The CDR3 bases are TGTGCCAGCAGCCCGGGACTAGAAAACACCATATATTTT.

For the CDR3, the DNA is TGCAGCGTTCGGATGGGAGGTCCAGATACGCAGTATTTT. Its translation: CSVRMGGPDTQYF. This chain uses TRBV29-1 with TRBJ2-3; TRBD2 is a possible D gene (6 bases). Germline CDR1 and CDR2: SQVTM and ANQGSEA. V dropped 5 bases and J dropped 4 bases, with 13 bases sitting between them. The CDR3 sequence is 13 residues long.

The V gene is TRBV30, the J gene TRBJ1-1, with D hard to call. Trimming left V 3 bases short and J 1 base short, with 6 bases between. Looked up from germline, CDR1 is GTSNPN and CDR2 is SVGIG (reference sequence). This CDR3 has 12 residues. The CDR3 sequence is CAWRLGNTEAFF. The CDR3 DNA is TGTGCCTGGAGACTTGGGAACACTGAAGCTTTCTTT.

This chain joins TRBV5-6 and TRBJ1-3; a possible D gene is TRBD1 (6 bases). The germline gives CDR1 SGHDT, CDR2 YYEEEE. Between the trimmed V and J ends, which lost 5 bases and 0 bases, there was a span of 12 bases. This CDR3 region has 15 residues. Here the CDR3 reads CASRLTGSSGNTIYF. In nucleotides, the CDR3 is TGTGCCAGCAGGTTAACAGGGAGCTCTGGAAACACCATATATTTT. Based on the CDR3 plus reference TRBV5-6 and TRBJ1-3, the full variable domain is DAGVTQSPTHLIKTRGQQVTLRCSPKSGHDTVSWYQQALGQGPQFIFQYYEEEERQRGNFPDRFSGHQFPNYSSELNVNALLLGDSALYLCASRLTGSSGNTIYFGEGSWLTVV.

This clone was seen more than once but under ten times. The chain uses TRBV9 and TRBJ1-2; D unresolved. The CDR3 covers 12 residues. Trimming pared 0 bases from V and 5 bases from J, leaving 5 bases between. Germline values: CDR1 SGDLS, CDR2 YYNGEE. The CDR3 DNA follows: TGTGCCAGCAGCGTAGATGGATATGGCTACACCTTC. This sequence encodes CASSVDGYGYTF. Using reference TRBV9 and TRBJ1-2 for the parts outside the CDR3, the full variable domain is DSGVTQTPKHLITATGQRVTLRCSPRSGDLSVYWYQQSLDQGLQFLIQYYNGEERAKGNILERFSAQQFPDLHSELNLSSLELGDSALYFCASSVDGYGYTFGSGTRLTVV.

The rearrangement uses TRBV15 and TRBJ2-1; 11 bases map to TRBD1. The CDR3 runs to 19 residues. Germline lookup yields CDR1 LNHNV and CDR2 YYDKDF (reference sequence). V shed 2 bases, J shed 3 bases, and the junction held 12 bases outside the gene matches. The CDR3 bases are TGTGCCACCAGCAGACCCCCCGGGACAGGGGGTCTAATCTACAATGAGCAGTTCTTC. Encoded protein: CATSRPPGTGGLIYNEQFF. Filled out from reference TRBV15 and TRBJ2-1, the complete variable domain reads DAMVIQNPRYQVTQFGKPVTLSCSQTLNHNVMYWYQQKSSQAPKLLFHYYDKDFNNEADTPDNFQSRRPNTSFCFLDIRSPGLGDTAMYLCATSRPPGTGGLIYNEQFFGPGTRLTVL.

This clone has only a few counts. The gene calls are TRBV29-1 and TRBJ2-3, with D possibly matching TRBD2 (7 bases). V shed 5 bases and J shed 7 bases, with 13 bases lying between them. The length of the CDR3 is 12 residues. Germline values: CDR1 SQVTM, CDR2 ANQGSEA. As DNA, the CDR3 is TGCAGCGTTACCCGGGGGGCCAATACGCAGTATTTT. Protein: CSVTRGANTQYF.

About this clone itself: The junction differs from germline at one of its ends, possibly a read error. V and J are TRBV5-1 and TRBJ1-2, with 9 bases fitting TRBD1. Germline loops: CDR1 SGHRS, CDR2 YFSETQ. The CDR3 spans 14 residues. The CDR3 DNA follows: TGTGCCAGCAGCTCCGGGACAGGGCACTATGGCTACACCTTC. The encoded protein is CASSSGTGHYGYTF.

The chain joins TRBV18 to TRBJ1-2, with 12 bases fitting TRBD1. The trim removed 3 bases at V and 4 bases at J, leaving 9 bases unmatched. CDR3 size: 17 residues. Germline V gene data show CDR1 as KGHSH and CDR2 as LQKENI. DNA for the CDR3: TGTGCCAGCTCACCCCCGGGACAGGGGGCTTTTGGCTATGGCTACACCTTC. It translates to CASSPPGQGAFGYGYTF.

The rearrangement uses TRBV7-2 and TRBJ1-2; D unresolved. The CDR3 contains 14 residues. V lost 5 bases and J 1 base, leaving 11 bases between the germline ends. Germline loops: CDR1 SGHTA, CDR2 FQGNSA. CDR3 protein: CASSVNQDNYGYTF. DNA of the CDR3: TGTGCCAGCAGCGTTAATCAGGATAACTATGGCTACACCTTC.